One sample yielded the 10 T cell receptor beta chains listed below, sequenced in a study of T cell responses to AZD1222 COVID-19 vaccine. Clones were sequenced by immunoSEQ multiplex PCR, and TCRdb holds only the in-frame ones, with some missing. Among about 140,000 clones listed, roughly 93% were seen once. The sequencing used peripheral blood, collected on day 0 of MenACWY control vaccination. These TCRs come from an adult in good health.

The rearrangement uses TRBV19 and TRBJ1-5, with TRBD1 matching 11 bases. The CDR3 totals 14 residues. V was pared by 5 bases and J by 7 bases, with 4 bases of the junction left unmatched. Looked up from germline, CDR1 is LNHDA and CDR2 is SQIVND (reference sequence). CDR3 bases: TGTGCCAGTAGTGTAAGGACAGGGGGCCAGCCCCAGCATTTT. Translated, it gives CASSVRTGGQPQHF.

The chain uses TRBV5-1 and TRBJ1-2; TRBD1 is a possible D gene (5 bases). The CDR3 runs to 15 residues. The germline V gene has CDR1 SGHRS and CDR2 YFSETQ. Trimming pared 0 bases from V and 4 bases from J, leaving 13 bases between. The CDR3, as DNA: TGCGCCAGCAGCTTGGCCGGTCAGGGAGTCTATGGCTACACCTTC. Protein sequence: CASSLAGQGVYGYTF.

The chain carries TRBV24-1 and TRBJ2-1; a weak D match, TRBD2 (5 bases). CDR1 and CDR2 (germline): KGHDR, SFDVKD. The length of the CDR3 is 19 residues. Trimming removed 2 bases at V and 2 bases at J, with 21 bases between. The CDR3 DNA follows: TGTGCCACCAGTGATTCCCACTCGGGAAGGGCCCATACCTACAATGAGCAGTTCTTC. Encoded protein: CATSDSHSGRAHTYNEQFF.

The CDR3 coding sequence is TGTGCCAGCAGTTACTCGAGCGAGGTCGAGGGCTACACCTTC. This gives the protein CASSYSSEVEGYTF. The genes are TRBV6-2 or TRBV6-3 and TRBJ1-2; D remains ambiguous. Trimming left V 0 bases short and J 8 bases short, with 13 bases between. CDR1 is MNHEY and CDR2 is SVGEGT in the germline V gene. The CDR3 has 14 amino acids.

The rearrangement joins TRBV3-1 (or the pseudogene TRBV3-2) to TRBJ2-3, with 7 bases fitting TRBD1. The V gene end was trimmed by 4 bases and the J gene end by 5 bases; junction bases not matched to a gene: 9. The CDR3 loop spans 15 amino acids. CDR1 and CDR2 (germline): LGHDT, YNNKEL (reference sequence). The CDR3 is CASSREPTGQDTQYF. DNA of the CDR3: TGTGCCAGCAGCCGAGAACCGACAGGGCAAGATACGCAGTATTTT.

V is TRBV7-9 and J is TRBJ1-2; D is uncertain. V shed 5 bases and J shed 8 bases, with 21 bases lying between them. CDR3 length: 15 amino acids. Per germline, CDR1 SEHNR and CDR2 FQNEAQ (reference sequence). The CDR3 nucleotides read TGTGCCAGCAGCCCGGCCTGGGTGGGGAGTTGGGGCTACACCTTC. This translates into CASSPAWVGSWGYTF.

The chain is built from TRBV7-9 and TRBJ2-1; unclear D gene. CDR1 and CDR2 from the germline V gene are SEHNR and FQNEAQ (reference sequence). Between the trimmed V and J ends, which lost 1 base and 8 bases, there was a span of 6 bases. The CDR3 length is 12 residues. CDR3 region: CASSLGWDEQFF. The CDR3 nucleotides are TGTGCCAGCAGCTTAGGGTGGGATGAGCAGTTCTTC.

This chain links TRBV9 with TRBJ2-7; tentatively, D is TRBD2 (6 bases). With 4 bases removed from V and 7 bases from J, the gap between germline ends came to 21 bases. Germline lookup yields CDR1 SGDLS and CDR2 YYNGEE. CDR3 size: 15 residues. Here the CDR3 DNA reads TGTGCCAGCAGCTCGGCGGGGAACGACCTAGAGGAGCAGTACTTC. This gives the protein CASSSAGNDLEEQYF. The full variable domain, its missing parts supplied by reference TRBV9 and TRBJ2-7, is DSGVTQTPKHLITATGQRVTLRCSPRSGDLSVYWYQQSLDQGLQFLIQYYNGEERAKGNILERFSAQQFPDLHSELNLSSLELGDSALYFCASSSAGNDLEEQYFGPGTRLTVT.

In this sample, this clone turned up once. The chain is built from TRBV20-1 and TRBJ1-5; D is ambiguous. The CDR3 loop spans 14 amino acids. Per germline, CDR1 DFQATT and CDR2 SNEGSKA (reference sequence). V shed 3 bases and J shed 3 bases, with 12 bases lying between them. In nucleotides, the CDR3 is TGCAGTGCTAGTTTAGGCGTCGCCAATCAGCCCCAGCATTTT. Its protein is CSASLGVANQPQHF.

The gene calls are TRBV5-1 and TRBJ1-3; 9 positions agree with TRBD1. The V segment lost 8 bases and the J segment 4 bases; nucleotides outside the gene matches: 7. Germline lookup yields CDR1 SGHRS and CDR2 YFSETQ. The CDR3 sequence is 14 residues long. The CDR3 DNA sequence: TGCGCCAGTCAACAGGGGGCAGCGGGAAACACCATATATTTT. Protein: CASQQGAAGNTIYF. Using reference TRBV5-1 and TRBJ1-3 for the parts outside the CDR3, the full variable domain is KAGVTQTPRYLIKTRGQQVTLSCSPISGHRSVSWYQQTPGQGLQFLFEYFSETQRNKGNFPGRFSGRQFSNSRSEMNVSTLELGDSALYLCASQQGAAGNTIYFGEGSWLTVV.